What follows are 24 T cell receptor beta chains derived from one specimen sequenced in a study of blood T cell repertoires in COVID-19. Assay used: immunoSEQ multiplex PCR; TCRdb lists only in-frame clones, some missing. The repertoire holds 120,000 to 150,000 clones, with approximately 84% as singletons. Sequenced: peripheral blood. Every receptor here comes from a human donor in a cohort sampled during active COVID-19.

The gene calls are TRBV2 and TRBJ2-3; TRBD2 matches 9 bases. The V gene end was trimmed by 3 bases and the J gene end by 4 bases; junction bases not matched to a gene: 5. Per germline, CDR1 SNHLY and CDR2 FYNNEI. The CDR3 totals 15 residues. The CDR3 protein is CASSERRGGSDTQYF. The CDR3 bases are TGTGCCAGCAGTGAGAGGCGGGGGGGTTCAGATACGCAGTATTTT.

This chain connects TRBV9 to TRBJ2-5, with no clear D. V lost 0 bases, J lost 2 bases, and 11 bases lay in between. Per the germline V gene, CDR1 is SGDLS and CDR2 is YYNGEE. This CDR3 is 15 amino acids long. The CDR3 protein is CASSVGGTYQETQYF. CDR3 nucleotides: TGTGCCAGCAGCGTAGGAGGAACGTATCAAGAGACCCAGTACTTC.

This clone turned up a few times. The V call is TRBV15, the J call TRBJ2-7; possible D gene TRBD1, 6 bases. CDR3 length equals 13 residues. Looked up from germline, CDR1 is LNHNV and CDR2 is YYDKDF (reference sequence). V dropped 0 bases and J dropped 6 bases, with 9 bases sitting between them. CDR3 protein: CATSRDRGGEQYF. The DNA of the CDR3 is TGTGCCACCAGCAGAGATAGAGGGGGCGAGCAGTACTTC.

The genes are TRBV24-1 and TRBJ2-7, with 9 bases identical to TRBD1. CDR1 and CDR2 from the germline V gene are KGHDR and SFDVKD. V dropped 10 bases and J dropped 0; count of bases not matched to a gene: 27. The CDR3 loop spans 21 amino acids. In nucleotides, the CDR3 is TGTGCCACGTACCCACCTACCACGAGACTTCGGACAGGGGTGGACTCCTACGAGCAGTACGTC. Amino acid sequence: CATYPPTTRLRTGVDSYEQYV.

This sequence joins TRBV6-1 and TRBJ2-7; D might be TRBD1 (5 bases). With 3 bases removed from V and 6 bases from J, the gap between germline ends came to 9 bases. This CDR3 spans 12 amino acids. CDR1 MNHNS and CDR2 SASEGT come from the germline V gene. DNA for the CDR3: TGTGCCAGCAGTGACAGGGTAGGCGAGCAGTACTTC. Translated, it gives CASSDRVGEQYF.

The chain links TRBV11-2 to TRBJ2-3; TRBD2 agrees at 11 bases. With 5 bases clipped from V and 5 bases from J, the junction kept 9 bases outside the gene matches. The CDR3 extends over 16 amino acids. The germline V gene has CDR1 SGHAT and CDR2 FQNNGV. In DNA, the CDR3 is TGTGCCAGCAGCCAAAAACTAGCGGGGGAGCTAGATACGCAGTATTTT. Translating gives CASSQKLAGELDTQYF.

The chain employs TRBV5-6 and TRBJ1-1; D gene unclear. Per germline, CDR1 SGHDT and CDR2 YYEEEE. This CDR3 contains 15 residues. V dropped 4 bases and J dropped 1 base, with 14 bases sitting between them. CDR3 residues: CASSLRRTSNTEAFF. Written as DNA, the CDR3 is TGTGCCAGCAGCCTGCGGAGAACCTCGAACACTGAAGCTTTCTTT.

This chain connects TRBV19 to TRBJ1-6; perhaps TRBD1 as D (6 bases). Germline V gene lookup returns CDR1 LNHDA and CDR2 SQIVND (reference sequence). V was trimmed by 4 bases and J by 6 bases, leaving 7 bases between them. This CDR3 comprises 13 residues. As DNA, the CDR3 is TGTGCCAGTAGTAGGGACACTAATTCACCCCTCCACTTT. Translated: CASSRDTNSPLHF.

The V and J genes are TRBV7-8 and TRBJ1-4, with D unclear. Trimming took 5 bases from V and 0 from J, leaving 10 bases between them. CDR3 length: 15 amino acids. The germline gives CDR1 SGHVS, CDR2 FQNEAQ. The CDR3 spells CASSPVIATNEKLFF. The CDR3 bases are TGTGCCAGCAGCCCGGTGATAGCAACTAATGAAAAACTGTTTTTT.

CDR3 in amino acids: CASSYRDSLNYGYTF. The CDR3 region has the DNA TGTGCCAGCAGTTACCGGGACAGCCTTAACTATGGCTACACCTTC. The chain is built from TRBV6-5 and TRBJ1-2; 7 bases fit TRBD1. From germline, CDR1 is MNHEY and CDR2 SVGAGI. The CDR3 loop spans 15 amino acids. The J segment lost 1 base and the V segment lost 2 bases, leaving 4 bases of the junction unmatched.

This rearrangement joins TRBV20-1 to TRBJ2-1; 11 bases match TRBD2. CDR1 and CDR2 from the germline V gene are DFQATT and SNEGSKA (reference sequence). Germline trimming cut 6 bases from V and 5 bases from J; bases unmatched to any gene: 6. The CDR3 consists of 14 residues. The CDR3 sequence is CSASPGLADNEQFF. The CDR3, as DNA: TGCAGTGCGAGTCCGGGACTAGCGGACAATGAGCAGTTCTTC.

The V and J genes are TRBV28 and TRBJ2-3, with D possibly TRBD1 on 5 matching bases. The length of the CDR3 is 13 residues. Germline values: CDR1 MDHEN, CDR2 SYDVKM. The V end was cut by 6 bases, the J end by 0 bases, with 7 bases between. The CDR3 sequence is CASRDTSTDTQYF. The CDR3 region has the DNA TGTGCCAGCAGGGACACAAGCACAGATACGCAGTATTTT.

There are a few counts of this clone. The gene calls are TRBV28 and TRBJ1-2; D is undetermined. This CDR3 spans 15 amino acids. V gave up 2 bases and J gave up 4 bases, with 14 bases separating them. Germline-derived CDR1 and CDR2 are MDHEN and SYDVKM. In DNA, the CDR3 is TGTGCCAGCAGTTTACCAGGCAGCGGAGTCTATGGCTACACCTTC. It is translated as CASSLPGSGVYGYTF.

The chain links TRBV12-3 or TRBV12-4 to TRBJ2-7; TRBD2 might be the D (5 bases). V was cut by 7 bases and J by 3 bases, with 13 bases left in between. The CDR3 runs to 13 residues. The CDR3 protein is CASTDGDLYEQYF. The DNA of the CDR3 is TGTGCCAGCACCGACGGGGATCTCTACGAGCAGTACTTC.

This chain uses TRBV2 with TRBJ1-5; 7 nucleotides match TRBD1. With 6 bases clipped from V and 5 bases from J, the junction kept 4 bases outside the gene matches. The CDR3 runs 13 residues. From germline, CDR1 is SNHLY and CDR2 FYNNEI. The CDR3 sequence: CASRTGTDQPQHF. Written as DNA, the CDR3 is TGTGCCAGCAGGACAGGGACGGATCAGCCCCAGCATTTT.

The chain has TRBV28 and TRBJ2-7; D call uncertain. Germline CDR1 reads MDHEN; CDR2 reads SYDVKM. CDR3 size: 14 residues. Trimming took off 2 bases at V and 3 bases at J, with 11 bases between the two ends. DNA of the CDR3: TGTGCCAGCAGTTTAGGAACAGCCCTCTACGAGCAGTACGTC. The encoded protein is CASSLGTALYEQYV.

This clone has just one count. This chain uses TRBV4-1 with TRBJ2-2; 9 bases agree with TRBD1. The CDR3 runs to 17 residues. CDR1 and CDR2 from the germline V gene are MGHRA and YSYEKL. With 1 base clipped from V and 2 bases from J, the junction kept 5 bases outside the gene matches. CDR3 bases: TGCGCCAGCAGCCAAGTTCCGACAGGGGGTAACACCGGGGAGCTGTTTTTT. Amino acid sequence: CASSQVPTGGNTGELFF.

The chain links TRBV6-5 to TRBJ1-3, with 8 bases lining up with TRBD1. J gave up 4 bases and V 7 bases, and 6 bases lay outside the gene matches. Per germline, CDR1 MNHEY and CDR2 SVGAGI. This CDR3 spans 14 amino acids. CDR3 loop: CASIWTGRGNTIYF. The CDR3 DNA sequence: TGTGCCAGCATCTGGACAGGGCGAGGAAACACCATATATTTT.

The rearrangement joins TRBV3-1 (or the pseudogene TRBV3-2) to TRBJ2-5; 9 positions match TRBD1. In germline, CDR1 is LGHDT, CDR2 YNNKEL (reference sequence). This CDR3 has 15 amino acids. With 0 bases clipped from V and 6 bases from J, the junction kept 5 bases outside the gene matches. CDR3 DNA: TGTGCCAGCAGCCAAGATTATGGGACAGGGAAGACCCAGTACTTC. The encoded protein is CASSQDYGTGKTQYF.

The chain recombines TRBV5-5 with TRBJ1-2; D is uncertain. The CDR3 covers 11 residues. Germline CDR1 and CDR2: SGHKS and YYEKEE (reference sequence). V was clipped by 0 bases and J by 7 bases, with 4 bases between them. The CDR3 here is CASSLGSGYTF. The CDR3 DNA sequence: TGTGCCAGCAGCTTGGGGAGTGGCTACACCTTC.

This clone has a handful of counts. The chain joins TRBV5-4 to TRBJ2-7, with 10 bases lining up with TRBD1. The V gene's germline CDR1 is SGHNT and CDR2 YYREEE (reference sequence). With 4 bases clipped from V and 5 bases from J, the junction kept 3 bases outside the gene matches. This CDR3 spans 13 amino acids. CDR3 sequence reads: CASSAGTGDEQYV. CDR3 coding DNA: TGTGCCAGCAGCGCCGGGACAGGGGACGAGCAGTACGTC.

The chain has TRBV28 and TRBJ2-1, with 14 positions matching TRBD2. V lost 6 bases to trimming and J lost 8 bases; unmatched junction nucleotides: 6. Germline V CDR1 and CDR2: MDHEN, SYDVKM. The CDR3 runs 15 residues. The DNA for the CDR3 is TGTGCCAGCAGGCTGACTAGCGGGGGGGCCGATGAGCAGTTCTTC. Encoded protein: CASRLTSGGADEQFF.

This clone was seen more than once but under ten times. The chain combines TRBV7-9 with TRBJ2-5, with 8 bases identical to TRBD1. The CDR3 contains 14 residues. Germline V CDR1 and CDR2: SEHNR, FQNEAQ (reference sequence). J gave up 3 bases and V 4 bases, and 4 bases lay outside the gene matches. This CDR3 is CASSYGQGEETQYF. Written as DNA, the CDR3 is TGTGCCAGCAGCTACGGACAGGGAGAAGAGACCCAGTACTTC.

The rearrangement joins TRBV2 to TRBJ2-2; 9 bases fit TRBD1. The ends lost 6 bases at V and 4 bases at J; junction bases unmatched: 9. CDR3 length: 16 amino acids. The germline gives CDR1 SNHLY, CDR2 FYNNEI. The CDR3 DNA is TGTGCCAGCAGACCGGGACAGGGTTGGGGCACCGGGGAGCTGTTTTTT. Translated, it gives CASRPGQGWGTGELFF.